This T cell receptor beta chain was sequenced for a study of blood T cell repertoires in COVID-19. Study background: PBMCs, B-cell-depleted T cells, or T cells were the source of the cDNA or gDNA that made up the material.

TCRdb keeps only in-frame clones here, not all; method: immunoSEQ multiplex PCR. Counted here are roughly 200,000 clones, 85% occurring once; the ten biggest clones make up about 17%. Trimming took 4 bases from V and 8 from J, leaving 8 bases between them. Per the germline V gene, CDR1 is MDHEN and CDR2 is SYDVKM. This CDR3 has 12 residues. The gene calls are TRBV28 and TRBJ1-4; D might be TRBD1 (6 bases). Sequencing was carried out using PBMCs or T cells enriched from blood (not recorded which). The receptor's source is a man between 40 and 49 years old who had recovered from COVID-19. CDR3 DNA sequence: TGTGCCAGCAGTTCAGGGGTGGAAAAACTGTTTTTT. Translation: CASSSGVEKLFF.